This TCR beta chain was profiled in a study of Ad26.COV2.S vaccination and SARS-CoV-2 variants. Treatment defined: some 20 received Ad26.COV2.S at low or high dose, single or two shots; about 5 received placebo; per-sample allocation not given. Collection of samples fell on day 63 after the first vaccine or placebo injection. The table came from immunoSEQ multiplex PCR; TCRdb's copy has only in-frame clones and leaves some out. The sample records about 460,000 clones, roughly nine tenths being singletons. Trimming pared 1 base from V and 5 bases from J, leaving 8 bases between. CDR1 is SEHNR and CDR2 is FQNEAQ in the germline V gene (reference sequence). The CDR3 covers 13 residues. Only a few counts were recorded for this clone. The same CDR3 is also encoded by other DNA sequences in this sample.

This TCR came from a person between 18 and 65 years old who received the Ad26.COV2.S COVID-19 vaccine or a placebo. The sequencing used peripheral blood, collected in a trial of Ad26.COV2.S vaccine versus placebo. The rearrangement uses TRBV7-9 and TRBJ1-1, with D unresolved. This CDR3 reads CASSLGGWTEAFF. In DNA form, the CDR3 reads TGTGCCAGCAGCTTAGGAGGGTGGACTGAAGCTTTCTTT.